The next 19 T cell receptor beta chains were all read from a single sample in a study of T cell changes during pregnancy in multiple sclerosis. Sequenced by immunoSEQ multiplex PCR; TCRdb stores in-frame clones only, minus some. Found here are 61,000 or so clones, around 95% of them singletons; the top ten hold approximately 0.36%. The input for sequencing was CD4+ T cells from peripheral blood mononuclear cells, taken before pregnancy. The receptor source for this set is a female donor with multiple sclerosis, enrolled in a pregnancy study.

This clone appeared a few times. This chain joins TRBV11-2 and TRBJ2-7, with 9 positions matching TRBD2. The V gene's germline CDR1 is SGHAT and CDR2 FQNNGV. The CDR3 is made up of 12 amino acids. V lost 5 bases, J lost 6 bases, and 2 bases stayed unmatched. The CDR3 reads CASSSSGSEQYF. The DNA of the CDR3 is TGTGCCAGCAGCAGTAGCGGGAGCGAGCAGTACTTC.

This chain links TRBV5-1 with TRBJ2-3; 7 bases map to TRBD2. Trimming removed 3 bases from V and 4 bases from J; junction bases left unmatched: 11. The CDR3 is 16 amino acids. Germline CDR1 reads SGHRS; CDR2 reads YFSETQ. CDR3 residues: CASSYYPGGAPDTQYF. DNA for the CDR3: TGCGCCAGCAGCTACTACCCGGGAGGCGCCCCAGATACGCAGTATTTT.

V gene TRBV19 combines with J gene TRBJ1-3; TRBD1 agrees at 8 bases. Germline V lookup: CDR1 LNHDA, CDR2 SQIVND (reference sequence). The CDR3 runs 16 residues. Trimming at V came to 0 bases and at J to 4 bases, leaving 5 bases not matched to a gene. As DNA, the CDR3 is TGTGCCAGTAGTATAGACGGAGGACAGGGAGGAAACACCATATATTTT. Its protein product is CASSIDGGQGGNTIYF.

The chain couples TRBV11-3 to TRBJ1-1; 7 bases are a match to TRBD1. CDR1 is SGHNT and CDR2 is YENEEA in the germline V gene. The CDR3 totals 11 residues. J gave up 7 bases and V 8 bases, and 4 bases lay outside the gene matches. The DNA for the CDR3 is TGTGCCAGCGGTCGGGACAGTGAAGCTTTCTTT. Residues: CASGRDSEAFF. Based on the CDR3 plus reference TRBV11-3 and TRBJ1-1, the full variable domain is EAGVVQSPRYKIIEKKQPVAFWCNPISGHNTLYWYLQNLGQGPELLIRYENEEAVDDSQLPKDRFSAERLKGVDSTLKIQPAELGDSAVYLCASGRDSEAFFGQGTRLTVV.

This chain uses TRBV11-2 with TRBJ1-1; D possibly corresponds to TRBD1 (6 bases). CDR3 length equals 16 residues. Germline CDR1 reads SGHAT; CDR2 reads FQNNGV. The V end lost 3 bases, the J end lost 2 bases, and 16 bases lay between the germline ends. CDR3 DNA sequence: TGTGCCAGCAGCTTGGTAACCGGGACAAAAAACACTGAAGCTTTCTTT. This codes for CASSLVTGTKNTEAFF.

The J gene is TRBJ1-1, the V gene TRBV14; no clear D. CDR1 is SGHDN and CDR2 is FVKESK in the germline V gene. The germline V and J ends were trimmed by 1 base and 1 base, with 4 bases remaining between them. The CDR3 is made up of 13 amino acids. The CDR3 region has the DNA TGTGCCAGCAGCCAAGGGAGGAACACTGAAGCTTTCTTT. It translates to CASSQGRNTEAFF. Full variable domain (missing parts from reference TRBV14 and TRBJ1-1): EAGVTQFPSHSVIEKGQTVTLRCDPISGHDNLYWYRRVMGKEIKFLLHFVKESKQDESGMPNNRFLAERTGGTYSTLKVQPAELEDSGVYFCASSQGRNTEAFFGQGTRLTVV.

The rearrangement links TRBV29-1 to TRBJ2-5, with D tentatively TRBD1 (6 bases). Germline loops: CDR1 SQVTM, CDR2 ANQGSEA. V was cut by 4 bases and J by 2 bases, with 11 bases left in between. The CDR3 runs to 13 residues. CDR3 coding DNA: TGCAGCGTTGTTTGGGGGACACAAGAGACCCAGTACTTC. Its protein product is CSVVWGTQETQYF.

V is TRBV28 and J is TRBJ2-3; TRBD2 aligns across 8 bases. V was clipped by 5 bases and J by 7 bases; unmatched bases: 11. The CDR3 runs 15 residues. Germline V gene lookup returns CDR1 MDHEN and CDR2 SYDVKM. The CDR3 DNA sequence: TGTGCCAGCAGTCCGTCTAGCGGGCGCAGGAATACGCAGTATTTT. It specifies CASSPSSGRRNTQYF.

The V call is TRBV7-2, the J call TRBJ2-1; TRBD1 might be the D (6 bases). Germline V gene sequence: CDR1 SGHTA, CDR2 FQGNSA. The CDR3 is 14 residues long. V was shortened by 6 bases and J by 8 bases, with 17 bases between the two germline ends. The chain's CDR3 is CASRRPQGADEQFF. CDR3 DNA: TGTGCCAGCAGGCGCCCACAGGGTGCCGATGAGCAGTTCTTC.

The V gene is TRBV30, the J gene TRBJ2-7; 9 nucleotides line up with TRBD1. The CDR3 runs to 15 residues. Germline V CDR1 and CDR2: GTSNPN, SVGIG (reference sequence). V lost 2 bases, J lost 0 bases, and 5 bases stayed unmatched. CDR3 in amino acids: CAWSLGQGSSYEQYF. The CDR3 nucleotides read TGTGCCTGGAGTCTGGGACAGGGAAGCTCCTACGAGCAGTACTTC.

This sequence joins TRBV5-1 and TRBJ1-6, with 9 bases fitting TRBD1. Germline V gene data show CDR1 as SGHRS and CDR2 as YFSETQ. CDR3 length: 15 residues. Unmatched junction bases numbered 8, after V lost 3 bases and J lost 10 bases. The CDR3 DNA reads TGCGCCAGCAGCTCGGGACAGGGAATTCAGTCACCCCTCCACTTT. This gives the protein CASSSGQGIQSPLHF.

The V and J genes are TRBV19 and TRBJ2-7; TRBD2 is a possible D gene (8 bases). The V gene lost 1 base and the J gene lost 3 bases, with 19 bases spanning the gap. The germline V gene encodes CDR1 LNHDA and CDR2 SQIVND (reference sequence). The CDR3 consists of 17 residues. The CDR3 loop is CASSIAGGGAKGYEQYF. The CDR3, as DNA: TGTGCCAGTAGTATAGCGGGAGGGGGCGCGAAAGGCTACGAGCAGTACTTC.

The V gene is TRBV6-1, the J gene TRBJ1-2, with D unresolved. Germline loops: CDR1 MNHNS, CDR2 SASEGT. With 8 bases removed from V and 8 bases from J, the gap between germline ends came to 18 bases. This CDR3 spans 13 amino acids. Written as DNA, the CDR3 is TGTGCCAGCCGGGCTTGGGAGGCACTAGGCTACACCTTC. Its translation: CASRAWEALGYTF.

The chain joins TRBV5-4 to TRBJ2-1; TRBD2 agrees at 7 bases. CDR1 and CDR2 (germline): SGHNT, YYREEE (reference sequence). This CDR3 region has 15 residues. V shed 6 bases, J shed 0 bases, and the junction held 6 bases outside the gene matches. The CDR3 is CASTRRGSSYNEQFF. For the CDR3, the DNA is TGTGCCAGCACCCGGCGGGGGTCCTCCTACAATGAGCAGTTCTTC.

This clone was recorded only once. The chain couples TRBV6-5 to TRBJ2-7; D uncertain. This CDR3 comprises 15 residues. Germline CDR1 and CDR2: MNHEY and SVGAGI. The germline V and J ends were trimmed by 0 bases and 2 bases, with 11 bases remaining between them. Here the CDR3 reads CASSYSRNSPYEQYF. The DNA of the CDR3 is TGTGCCAGCAGTTACTCGAGAAACAGCCCCTACGAGCAGTACTTC.

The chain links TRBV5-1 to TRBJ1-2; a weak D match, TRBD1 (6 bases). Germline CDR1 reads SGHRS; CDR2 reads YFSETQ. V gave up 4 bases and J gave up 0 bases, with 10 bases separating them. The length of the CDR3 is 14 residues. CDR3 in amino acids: CASSRDTANYGYTF. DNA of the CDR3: TGCGCCAGCAGCCGGGACACCGCTAACTATGGCTACACCTTC.

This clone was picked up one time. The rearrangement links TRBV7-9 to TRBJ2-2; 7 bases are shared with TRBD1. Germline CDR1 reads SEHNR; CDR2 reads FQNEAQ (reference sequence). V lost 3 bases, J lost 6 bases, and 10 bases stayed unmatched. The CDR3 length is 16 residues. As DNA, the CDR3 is TGTGCCAGCAGCTTTATGAGACAGGGAAACGCCGGGGAGCTGTTTTTT. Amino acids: CASSFMRQGNAGELFF.

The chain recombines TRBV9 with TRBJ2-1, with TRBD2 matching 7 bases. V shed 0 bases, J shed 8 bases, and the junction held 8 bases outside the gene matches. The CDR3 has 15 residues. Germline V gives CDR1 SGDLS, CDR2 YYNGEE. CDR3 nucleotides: TGTGCCAGCAGCGTAGGCTTTCGCGGGAGCCATGAGCAGTTCTTC. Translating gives CASSVGFRGSHEQFF.

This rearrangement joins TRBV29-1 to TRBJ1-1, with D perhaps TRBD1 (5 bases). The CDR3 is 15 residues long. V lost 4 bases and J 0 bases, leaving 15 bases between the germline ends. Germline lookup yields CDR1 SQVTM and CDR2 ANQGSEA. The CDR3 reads CSVVLFGGLNTEAFF. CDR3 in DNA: TGCAGCGTTGTTCTGTTCGGGGGATTGAACACTGAAGCTTTCTTT.